This TCR beta chain was recorded in a study of T cells after yellow fever vaccination. Study findings and constraints: Booster sampling recovered most clones from primary vaccination (96% CD4, approximately 90% CD8).

The CDR3 length is 15 residues. The junction had 11 bases not matched to a gene; V was cut back by 2 bases and J by 7 bases. In the case of this clonotype: Its matching antigen is unknown.

TCRdb used MiXCR to reprocess the 5' RACE reads, holding one entry per CDR3 protein. Among under 150,000 distinct CDR3 sequences listed, over 7% were seen once. This rearrangement joins TRBV12-3 or TRBV12-4 to TRBJ2-7; 7 bases fit TRBD2. The sequence came from a man younger than 45 who received the YFV17D yellow fever vaccine. The sequencing here drew on CD4+ T cells sorted from PBMCs, taken 5 days after the yellow fever booster vaccination. CDR3 in amino acids: CASSLSAGAIGEQYF. CDR3 in DNA: TGTGCCAGCAGTTTATCCGCGGGAGCGATCGGGGAGCAGTACTTC.